Given below is one T cell receptor (beta chain) in context. Its antigen remains unknown. Other DNA sequences within the sample encode an identical CDR3. V was trimmed by 0 bases and J by 4 bases, leaving 10 bases between them. From germline, CDR1 is SGHRS and CDR2 YFSETQ. This CDR3 spans 15 amino acids. The study used 80 million to 100 million PBMCs per unsorted sample for genomic DNA. The sequencing of unsorted PBMC DNA took place on ten immunoSEQ deep assay plates. Using immunoSEQ multiplex PCR, the repertoire was profiled, and TCRdb retains in-frame clones only, with some absent. The sample contains 450,000 to 500,000 clones, around 78% of which appear only once. The record originates from a study of shared clonotypes between healthy human individuals. General study results and limits: The donor pool, a small one, limited the genetic and exposure-history diversity represented. Among donors, clonotype sharing was expected to be affected by sequencing depth.

What was sequenced was PBMCs. This clonotype was obtained from a woman aged 40 to 50 in good health. Some clones in this sample may be carry-over from other donors' samples. The rearrangement links TRBV5-1 to TRBJ2-2, with D perhaps matching TRBD1 (7 bases). CDR3: CASSLGQGGTGELFF. DNA of the CDR3: TGCGCCAGCAGCTTGGGTCAGGGGGGCACCGGGGAGCTGTTTTTT.